This T cell receptor beta chain stems from a study of Ad26.COV2.S vaccination and SARS-CoV-2 variants. Study information: The trial was COV1001 and the donor's arm was Ad26.COV2.S. Findings of the study overall: Placebo recipients showed lower spike-specific TCR breadth than vaccinees. A substantial breadth of spike-specific CD8+ and CD4+ T cell responses after vaccination has been reported.

Losses at the gene ends were 3 bases for V and 1 base for J; bases not matched to a gene: 8. CDR3 size: 16 residues. The germline V gene encodes CDR1 SGHNT and CDR2 YYREEE (reference sequence). TCRdb's copy holds only in-frame clones and misses some; the assay was immunoSEQ multiplex PCR. The data show 350,000 to 500,000 clones, more than 75% seen once. Notes on this clone: The target antigen is unknown.

Treatment given: around 19 received Ad26.COV2.S at low or high dose, single or two shots; several received placebo; per-sample allocation not given. Sample collection was performed on day 63 after the first vaccine or placebo injection. The study used a vaccine consisting of an Ad26 vector that expressed Wuhan-strain SARS-CoV-2 spike. The genes are TRBV5-4 and TRBJ2-7, with TRBD1 matching 9 bases. The receptor was derived from a person between 18 and 60 years old who received the Ad26.COV2.S COVID-19 vaccine or a placebo. The source was peripheral blood, collected in a trial of Ad26.COV2.S vaccine versus placebo. The chain's CDR3 is CASSYAPGQGSYEQYF. DNA for the CDR3: TGTGCCAGCAGCTACGCTCCGGGACAGGGTTCCTACGAGCAGTACTTC.